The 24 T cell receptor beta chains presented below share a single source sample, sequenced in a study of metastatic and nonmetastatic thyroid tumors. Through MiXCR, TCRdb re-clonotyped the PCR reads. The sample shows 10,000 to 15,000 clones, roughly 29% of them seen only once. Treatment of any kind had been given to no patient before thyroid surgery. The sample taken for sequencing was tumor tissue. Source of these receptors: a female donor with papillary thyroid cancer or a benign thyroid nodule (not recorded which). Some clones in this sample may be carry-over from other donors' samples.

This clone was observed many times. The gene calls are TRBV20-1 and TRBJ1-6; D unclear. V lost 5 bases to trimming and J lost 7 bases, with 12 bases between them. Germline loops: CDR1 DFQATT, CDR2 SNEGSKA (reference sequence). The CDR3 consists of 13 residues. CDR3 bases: TGCAGTGCTCTCGTGGGTCCAAATTCACCCCTCCACTTT. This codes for CSALVGPNSPLHF.

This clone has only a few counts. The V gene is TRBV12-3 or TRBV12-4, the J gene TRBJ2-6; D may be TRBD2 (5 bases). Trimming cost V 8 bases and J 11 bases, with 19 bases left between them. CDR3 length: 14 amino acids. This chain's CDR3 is CASLLDSGADVLTF. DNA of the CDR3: TGTGCCAGCTTATTGGACTCTGGTGCCGACGTCCTGACTTTC.

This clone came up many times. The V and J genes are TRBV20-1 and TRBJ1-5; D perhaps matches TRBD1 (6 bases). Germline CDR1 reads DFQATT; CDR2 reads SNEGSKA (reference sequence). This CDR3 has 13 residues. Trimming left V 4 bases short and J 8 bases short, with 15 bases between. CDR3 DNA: TGCAGTGCTACCACCGGGGGGCTGGAGCCCCAGCATTTT. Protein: CSATTGGLEPQHF.

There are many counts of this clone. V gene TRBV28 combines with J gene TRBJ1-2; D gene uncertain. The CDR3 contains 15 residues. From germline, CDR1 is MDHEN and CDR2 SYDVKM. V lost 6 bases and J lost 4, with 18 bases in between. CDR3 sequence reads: CASRSTAEDSYGYTF. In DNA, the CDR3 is TGTGCCAGCAGATCGACTGCCGAGGACTCCTATGGCTACACCTTC.

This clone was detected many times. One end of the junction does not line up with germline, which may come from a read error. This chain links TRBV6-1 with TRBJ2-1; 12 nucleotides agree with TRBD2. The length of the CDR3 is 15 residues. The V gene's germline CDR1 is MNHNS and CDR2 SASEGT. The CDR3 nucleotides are TGTGCCAGCAGTTTTTCTAGCGGGGGGGACAATGAGCGGTTCTTC. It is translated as CASSFSSGGDNERFF.

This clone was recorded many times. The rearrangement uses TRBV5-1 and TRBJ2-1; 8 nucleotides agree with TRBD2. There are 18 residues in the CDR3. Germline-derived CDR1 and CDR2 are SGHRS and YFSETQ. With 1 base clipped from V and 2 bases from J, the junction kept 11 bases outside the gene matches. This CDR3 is CASSLSSGSARPYNEQFF. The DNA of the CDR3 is TGCGCCAGCAGCTTGTCCAGCGGGAGCGCCCGACCCTACAATGAGCAGTTCTTC. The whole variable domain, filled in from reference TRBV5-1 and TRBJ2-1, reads KAGVTQTPRYLIKTRGQQVTLSCSPISGHRSVSWYQQTPGQGLQFLFEYFSETQRNKGNFPGRFSGRQFSNSRSEMNVSTLELGDSALYLCASSLSSGSARPYNEQFFGPGTRLTVL.

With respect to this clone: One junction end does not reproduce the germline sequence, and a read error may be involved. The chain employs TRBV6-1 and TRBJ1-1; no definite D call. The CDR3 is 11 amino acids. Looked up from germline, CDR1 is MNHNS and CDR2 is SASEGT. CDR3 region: CASSGEAEAFF. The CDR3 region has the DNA TGCGCCAGCAGTGGAGAAGCCGAAGCTTTCTTT.

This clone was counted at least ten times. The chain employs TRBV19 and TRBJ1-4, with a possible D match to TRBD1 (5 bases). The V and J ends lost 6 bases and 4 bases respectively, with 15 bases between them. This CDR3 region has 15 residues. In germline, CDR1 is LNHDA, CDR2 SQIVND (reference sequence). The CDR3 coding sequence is TGTGCCAGTAGCCCCGGGGCAGCCGTTAATGAAAAACTGTTTTTT. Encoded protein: CASSPGAAVNEKLFF.

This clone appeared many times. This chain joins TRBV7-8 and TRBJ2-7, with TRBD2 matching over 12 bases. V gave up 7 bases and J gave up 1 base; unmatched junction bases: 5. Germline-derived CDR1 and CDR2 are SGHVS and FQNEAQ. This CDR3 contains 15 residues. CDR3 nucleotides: TGTGCCAGCACCTCGCTAGCGGGAGGGTCCTACGAGCAGTACTTC. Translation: CASTSLAGGSYEQYF.

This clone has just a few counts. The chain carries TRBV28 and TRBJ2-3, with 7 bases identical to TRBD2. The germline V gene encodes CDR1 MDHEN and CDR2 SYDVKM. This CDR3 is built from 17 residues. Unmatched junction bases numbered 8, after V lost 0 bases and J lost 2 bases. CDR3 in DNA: TGTGCCAGCAGTTTATGGGGAGCGGGAAAGGACACAGATACGCAGTATTTT. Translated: CASSLWGAGKDTDTQYF.

CDR3 in DNA: TGCAGTGCGATAACTAGCGAGACCTACACCGGGGAGCTGTTTTTT. It is translated as CSAITSETYTGELFF. This sequence joins TRBV20-1 and TRBJ2-2; 7 bases are shared with TRBD2. After removal of 6 bases from V and 3 bases from J, the junction contained 10 bases not matched to a gene. Germline V gene data show CDR1 as DFQATT and CDR2 as SNEGSKA (reference sequence). This CDR3 has 15 amino acids.

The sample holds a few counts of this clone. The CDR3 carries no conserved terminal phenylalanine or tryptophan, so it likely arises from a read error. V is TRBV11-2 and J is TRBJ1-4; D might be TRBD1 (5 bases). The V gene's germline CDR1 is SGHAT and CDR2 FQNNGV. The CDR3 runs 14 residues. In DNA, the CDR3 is TGTGCCCGCAGCTTAGTAAGGGACGGTGAAAAACTGTTTTCT. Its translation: CARSLVRDGEKLFS.

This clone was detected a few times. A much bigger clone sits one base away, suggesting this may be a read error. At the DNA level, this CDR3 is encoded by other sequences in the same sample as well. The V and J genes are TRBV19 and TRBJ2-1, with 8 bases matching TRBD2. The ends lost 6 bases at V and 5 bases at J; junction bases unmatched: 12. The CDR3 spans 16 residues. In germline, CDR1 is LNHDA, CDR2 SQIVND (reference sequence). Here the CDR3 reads CASRYSGVPNNNEQFF. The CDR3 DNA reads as TGTGCCAGTAGATATAGCGGGGTGCCTAATAACAATGAGCAGTTCTTC. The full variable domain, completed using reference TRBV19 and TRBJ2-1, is DGGITQSPKYLFRKEGQNVTLSCEQNLNHDAMYWYRQDPGQGLRLIYYSQIVNDFQKGDIAEGYSVSREKKESFPLTVTSAQKNPTAFYLCASRYSGVPNNNEQFFGPGTRLTVL.

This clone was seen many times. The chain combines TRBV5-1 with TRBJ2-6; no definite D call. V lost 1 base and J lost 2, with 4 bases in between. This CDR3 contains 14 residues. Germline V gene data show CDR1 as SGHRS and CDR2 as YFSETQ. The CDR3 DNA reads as TGCGCCAGCAGCTTGAGGCCTGGGGCCAACGTCCTGACTTTC. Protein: CASSLRPGANVLTF.

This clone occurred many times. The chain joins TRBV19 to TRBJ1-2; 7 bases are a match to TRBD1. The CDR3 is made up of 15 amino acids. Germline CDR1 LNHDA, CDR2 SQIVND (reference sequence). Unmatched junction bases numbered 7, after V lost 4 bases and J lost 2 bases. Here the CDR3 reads CASSTSRGTNYGYTF. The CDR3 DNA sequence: TGTGCCAGTAGTACTAGCAGGGGGACCAACTATGGCTACACCTTC.

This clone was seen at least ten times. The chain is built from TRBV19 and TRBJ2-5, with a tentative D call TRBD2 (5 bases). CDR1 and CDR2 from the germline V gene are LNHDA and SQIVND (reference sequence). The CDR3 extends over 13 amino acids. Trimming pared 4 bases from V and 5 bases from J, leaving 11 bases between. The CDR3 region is CASSRSGGETQYF. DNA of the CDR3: TGTGCCAGTAGTAGATCGGGCGGGGAGACCCAGTACTTC.

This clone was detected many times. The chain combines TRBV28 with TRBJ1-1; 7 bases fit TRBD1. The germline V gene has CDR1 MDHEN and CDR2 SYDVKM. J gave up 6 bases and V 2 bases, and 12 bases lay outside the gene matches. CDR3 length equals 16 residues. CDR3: CASSLDQGVGYAEAFF. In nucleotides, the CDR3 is TGTGCCAGCAGTTTAGATCAGGGGGTGGGCTACGCTGAAGCTTTCTTT.

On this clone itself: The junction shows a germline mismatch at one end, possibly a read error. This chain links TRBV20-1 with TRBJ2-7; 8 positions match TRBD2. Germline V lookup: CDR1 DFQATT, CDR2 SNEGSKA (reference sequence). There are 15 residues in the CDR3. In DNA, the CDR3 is TGCTGTGCTCCAGAAGGTAGCGGGACCTCCTACGAGCAGTACTTC. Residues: CCAPEGSGTSYEQYF.

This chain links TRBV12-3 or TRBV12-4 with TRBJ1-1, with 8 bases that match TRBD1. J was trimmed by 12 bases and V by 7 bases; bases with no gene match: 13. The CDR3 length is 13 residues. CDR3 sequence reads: CASILGQGRASFF. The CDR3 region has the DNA TGTGCCAGCATCCTTGGACAGGGAAGGGCGTCTTTCTTT.

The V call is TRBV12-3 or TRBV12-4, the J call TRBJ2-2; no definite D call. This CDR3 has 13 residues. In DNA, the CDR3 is TGTTCCACCTTTTGCAGGTTAGGCGGGGAGCTGTTTTTT. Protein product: CSTFCRLGGELFF.

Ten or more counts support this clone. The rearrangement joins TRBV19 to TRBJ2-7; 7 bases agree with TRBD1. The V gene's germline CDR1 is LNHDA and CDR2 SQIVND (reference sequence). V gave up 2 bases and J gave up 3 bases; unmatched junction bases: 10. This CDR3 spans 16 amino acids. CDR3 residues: CASSILPGQANYEQYF. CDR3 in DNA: TGTGCCAGTAGTATACTCCCCGGACAGGCTAACTACGAGCAGTACTTC. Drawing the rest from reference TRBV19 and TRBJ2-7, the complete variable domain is DGGITQSPKYLFRKEGQNVTLSCEQNLNHDAMYWYRQDPGQGLRLIYYSQIVNDFQKGDIAEGYSVSREKKESFPLTVTSAQKNPTAFYLCASSILPGQANYEQYFGPGTRLTVT.

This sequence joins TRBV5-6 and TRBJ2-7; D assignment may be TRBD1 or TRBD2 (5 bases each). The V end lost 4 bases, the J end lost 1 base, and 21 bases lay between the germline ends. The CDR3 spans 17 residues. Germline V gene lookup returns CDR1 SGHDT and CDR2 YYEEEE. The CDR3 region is CASSLGVAGTSSYEQYF. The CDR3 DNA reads TGTGCCAGCAGCCTTGGGGTAGCAGGGACCTCTTCCTACGAGCAGTACTTC.

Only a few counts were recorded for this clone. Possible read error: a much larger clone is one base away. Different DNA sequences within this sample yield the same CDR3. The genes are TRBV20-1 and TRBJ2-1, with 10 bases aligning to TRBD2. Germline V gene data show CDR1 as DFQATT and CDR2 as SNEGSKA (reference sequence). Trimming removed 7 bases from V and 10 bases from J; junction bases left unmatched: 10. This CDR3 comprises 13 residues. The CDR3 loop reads CSGKRGGRGEQFF. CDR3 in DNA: TGCAGTGGGAAGCGGGGGGGCCGTGGAGAGCAGTTCTTC.

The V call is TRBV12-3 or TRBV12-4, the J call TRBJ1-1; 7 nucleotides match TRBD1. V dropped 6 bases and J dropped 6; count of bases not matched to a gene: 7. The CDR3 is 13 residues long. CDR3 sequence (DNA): TGTGCCAGCAGCGTCAGGGGGTATGCTGAAGCTTTCTTT. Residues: CASSVRGYAEAFF.